The 10 T cell receptor beta chains below all came from one sample that was sequenced in a study of human T cells and chemical hapten exposure. Time point described: patch test 3, about 24 weeks after DPC sensitization. Treatment reported: therapeutic diphenylcyclopropenone sensitization with weekly scalp DPC. Via MiXCR, TCRdb re-called the RACE reads, giving one row per CDR3 protein. This sample has some 180,000 distinct CDR3 sequences, with around 23% found just once. The sample here was whole blood, taken in connection with sensitization to the hapten diphenylcyclopropenone (DPC). The receptors were sampled from a woman aged 40 to 50 with alopecia areata. Some clones in this sample may be carry-over from other donors' samples.

V and J are TRBV15 and TRBJ2-1; a weak D match, TRBD2 (6 bases). Germline CDR1 reads LNHNV; CDR2 reads YYDKDF (reference sequence). V was trimmed by 4 bases and J by 4 bases, leaving 17 bases between them. This CDR3 spans 16 amino acids. Written as DNA, the CDR3 is TGTGCCACCAGCACCTTAGCGGTAGGGTCATACAATGAGCAGTTCTTC. Translating it yields CATSTLAVGSYNEQFF.

This clonotype was seen many times. The chain employs TRBV14 and TRBJ2-1; 10 bases are a match to TRBD2. The CDR3 contains 15 residues. Germline V CDR1 and CDR2: SGHDN, FVKESK. V trimming: 1 base; J trimming: 9 bases; junction bases outside the gene matches: 6. The CDR3 is CASSQARLAGAEQFF. DNA for the CDR3: TGTGCCAGCAGCCAAGCGCGTCTAGCGGGAGCTGAGCAGTTCTTC.

This clonotype was seen repeatedly, ten times or more. CDR3 DNA: TGTGCCAGCAGTGAGAAGGGGGACACCGGGGAGCTGTTTTTT. Translated, it gives CASSEKGDTGELFF. The chain links TRBV6-4 to TRBJ2-2; a weak D match, TRBD1 (6 bases). The V and J ends lost 3 bases and 3 bases respectively, with 8 bases between them. Germline CDR1 and CDR2: MRHNA and SNTAGT. The CDR3 totals 14 residues.

The chain couples TRBV7-3 to TRBJ2-3; D unresolved. The V gene's germline CDR1 is SGHTA and CDR2 FQGTGA. Trimming shortened V by 4 bases and J by 2 bases, and 7 bases separated the two germline ends. The CDR3 has 13 residues. The CDR3 spells CASSSFPTDTQYF. The CDR3 DNA sequence: TGTGCCAGCAGCTCATTCCCCACAGATACGCAGTATTTT.

The chain recombines TRBV7-2 with TRBJ1-2, with unresolved D. The germline CDR1 and CDR2 sequences are SGHTA and FQGNSA. The CDR3 is made up of 11 amino acids. The ends were cut back, 3 bases at V and 8 bases at J, with 7 bases in the middle. CDR3 coding DNA: TGTGCCAGCAGCTTTAATGGAGGCTACACCTTC. Its protein is CASSFNGGYTF.

This clonotype appeared a few times. The rearrangement joins TRBV20-1 to TRBJ1-5, with a weak D call TRBD1 (6 bases). This CDR3 spans 14 amino acids. Germline V gene lookup returns CDR1 DFQATT and CDR2 SNEGSKA (reference sequence). Trimming shortened V by 2 bases and J by 6 bases, and 14 bases separated the two germline ends. The CDR3 loop is CSARHNREGQPQHF. CDR3 sequence (DNA): TGCAGTGCTAGACACAACAGGGAGGGTCAGCCCCAGCATTTT.

This clonotype was observed a few times. The chain is built from TRBV2 and TRBJ2-1, with D maybe TRBD1 (7 bases). Trimming shortened V by 7 bases and J by 6 bases, and 16 bases separated the two germline ends. Germline CDR1 is SNHLY and CDR2 is FYNNEI. The CDR3 is 14 amino acids. Written as DNA, the CDR3 is TGTGCCAGCACCCAAGAGGAGGGGGCCAATGAGCAGTTCTTC. Translated, it gives CASTQEEGANEQFF.

This clonotype was seen more than once but under ten times. This rearrangement joins TRBV12-3 or TRBV12-4 to TRBJ2-1; 7 positions agree with TRBD2. J lost 0 bases, V lost 11 bases, and 7 bases had no gene match. The CDR3 contains 14 residues. Here the CDR3 DNA reads TGTGCCTTCCCCAGCGGGACCTCCTACAATGAGCAGTTCTTC. Amino acids: CAFPSGTSYNEQFF.

The rearrangement joins TRBV20-1 to TRBJ1-5; D might be TRBD1 (6 bases). The CDR3 has 14 residues. The germline CDR1 and CDR2 sequences are DFQATT and SNEGSKA (reference sequence). V was trimmed by 5 bases and J by 7 bases, leaving 18 bases between them. The CDR3 is CSARLRGGGQPQHF. The CDR3, as DNA: TGCAGTGCTCGACTCAGGGGAGGAGGACAGCCCCAGCATTTT.

On this clonotype: A read error may account for a junction end that differs from germline. The V call is TRBV7-7, the J call TRBJ2-7, with D possibly being TRBD1 (6 bases). Germline CDR1 reads SSHAT; CDR2 reads FNYEAQ (reference sequence). There are 13 residues in the CDR3. The CDR3 coding sequence is TGTGCTAGCAGCTTAGACAGACAGGACGAGCAGTACTTC. It encodes CASSLDRQDEQYF.